These T cell receptor beta chains were read from a single sample in a study of T cell changes during pregnancy in multiple sclerosis. The repertoire was sequenced with immunoSEQ multiplex PCR; TCRdb's copy has only in-frame clones and lacks some. Found here are about 39,000 clones, about 94% of them singletons; the top ten hold 1.5% to 2%. The sample in question was peripheral blood, obtained in the third trimester of pregnancy. The receptor set was obtained from a female donor with multiple sclerosis, enrolled in a pregnancy study. Each CDR3 is given without its conserved first and last residue. Each record gives: CDR3 protein, V gene, clone size. The listing skips clone size in some rows; elsewhere it reads once, few, many or a size class.

ASSPRRGDQGEKLF TRBV18 NA
ASSRKTGAIEAF TRBV6-5 once
ASSIDRGFGYGYT TRBV19 NA
ASSEAGGYTQPQH TRBV6-1 NA
ASSEASGRHEQF TRBV6-1 NA
ASSLHLDRADYSNQPQH TRBV19 NA
ASSLSVDYGYT TRBV27 NA
ASNQKMTGTGWCEQY TRBV14 NA
ASSRTSGRQHEQY TRBV28 NA
SVGAGSSNTGELF TRBV29-1 NA
SAEDRAEQY TRBV20-1 NA
ASRPKWGPTEAF TRBV6-1 NA
ASKNPGQNQPQH TRBV7-8 NA
ASSMGLAGYEYEQY TRBV19 NA
ASSFNRGLKPEAF TRBV7-9 NA
ASSLPEAGPYEQY TRBV28 once
ASSQESQGVFYEQY TRBV4-2 NA
ASSPGTGGVQPQH TRBV18 once
ATSRELTGRVRTQY TRBV15 NA
ASSVPREQY TRBV7-3 NA
ASSPGGTGIYEQY TRBV13 NA
ASSLGTGSATNEKLF TRBV7-9 NA
ASSLGQGDYGYT TRBV5-1 NA
ASSLALTSGSYNEQF TRBV7-9 NA
ASSEPLDRGGYGYT TRBV25-1 NA
ASSMGQGLFKAF TRBV18 NA
ASSYSRGFSTEAF TRBV6-5 once
ASSLLAGDGEKLF TRBV5-6 NA
ASSPAGSSNTEAF TRBV6-1 NA
ASSARQDTYEQY TRBV9 NA
ASRYRDSNNEQF TRBV6-1 few
ASSSGLAGGIQETQY TRBV5-1 NA
ASSPGQGADTQY TRBV5-6 NA
ASSIASGKRSEQY TRBV19 NA
ASSYSGLGLGTNKEKLF TRBV27 NA
ASSALDTNSYGYT TRBV9 NA
ASSSPTEGQPQH TRBV6-6 NA
ASSFSVADQPQH TRBV7-2 NA
ASGLGTVNTEAF TRBV12-5 NA
ASSYSGLYEQY TRBV6-5 NA
ASSFLPPPTDTQY TRBV11-3 NA
ASSSGQYTDTQY TRBV7-9 NA
ASRRTGPSGANVLT TRBV6-6 NA
ASSGRVGQGASEAF TRBV5-1 NA
ASSPDRTYGYT TRBV5-1 NA
ASSLFEPSLSSDTQY TRBV5-1 NA
ASSERETDTQY TRBV6-1 few
ASSEELVSGQY TRBV2 few
ASSLRPSVETQY TRBV5-5 once
ASRLLTGNNSPLH TRBV2 once
ASSSPGLADNEQF TRBV28 NA
AIRGDSGIQETQY TRBV10-3 NA
ASSRTSGRGEQF TRBV2 NA
ASSQGGAGANVLT TRBV4-3 NA
ASRQGVSTNEKLF TRBV7-7 NA
ASSLVAGAYEQY TRBV11-3 NA